This entry lists 13 T cell receptor beta chains sequenced from one sample in a study of T cell changes during pregnancy in multiple sclerosis. Repertoires were generated with immunoSEQ multiplex PCR, while TCRdb's copy carries only in-frame clones and drops some. The sample contains about 130,000 clones, less than 97% of which appear only once. The sample here was peripheral blood, taken after pregnancy. Receptors were obtained from a female donor with multiple sclerosis, enrolled in a pregnancy study.

The J gene is TRBJ2-7, the V gene TRBV27; the match to TRBD1 covers 11 bases. The CDR3 is made up of 14 amino acids. V shed 8 bases and J 5 bases; nucleotides not matched to a gene: 8. CDR1 MNHEY and CDR2 SMNVEV come from the germline V gene (reference sequence). DNA for the CDR3: TGTGCCAGCGCACAGGGACAGGGGGGCCACGAGCAGTACTTC. This sequence encodes CASAQGQGGHEQYF.

The chain links TRBV19 to TRBJ2-1; D ambiguous. The CDR3 runs 12 residues. Trimming cost V 2 bases and J 8 bases, with 7 bases left between them. Germline V gives CDR1 LNHDA, CDR2 SQIVND (reference sequence). The CDR3 spells CASSIPSDEQFF. The CDR3 nucleotides read TGTGCCAGTAGTATACCCAGCGATGAGCAGTTCTTC.

The chain combines TRBV25-1 with TRBJ2-7; tentative D call: TRBD2 (8 bases). V was cut by 3 bases and J by 9 bases, with 21 bases left in between. The germline CDR1 and CDR2 sequences are MGHDK and SYGVNS. There are 15 residues in the CDR3. The CDR3 coding sequence is TGTGCCAGCAGTGACTGGGACAGTAGGCTAGCGGGGCAGTACTTC. This gives the protein CASSDWDSRLAGQYF.

The chain uses TRBV7-8 and TRBJ1-6, with D possibly being TRBD1 (5 bases). The CDR3 covers 19 residues. Trimming removed 4 bases at V and 6 bases at J, with 25 bases between. Germline CDR1 reads SGHVS; CDR2 reads FQNEAQ. The CDR3 nucleotides read TGTGCCAGCAGCTCACACCTATCGCCACAGGAGCAATTTAATTCACCCCTCCACTTT. Translated, it gives CASSSHLSPQEQFNSPLHF.

The chain recombines TRBV28 with TRBJ1-2, with no clear D. Germline values: CDR1 MDHEN, CDR2 SYDVKM. V was trimmed by 3 bases and J by 2 bases, leaving 7 bases between them. The CDR3 contains 13 residues. CDR3 sequence: CASSLLGNYGYTF. Here the CDR3 DNA reads TGTGCCAGCAGTTTGTTGGGCAACTATGGCTACACCTTC.

The genes are TRBV27 and TRBJ2-7, with 9 bases matching TRBD1. The CDR3 runs to 15 residues. Losses at the gene ends were 3 bases for V and 3 bases for J; bases not matched to a gene: 6. Per germline, CDR1 MNHEY and CDR2 SMNVEV (reference sequence). The DNA of the CDR3 is TGTGCCAGCAGTTTGCGCCGGGACAGGGACTACGAGCAGTACTTC. It is translated as CASSLRRDRDYEQYF.

Here the CDR3 DNA reads TGTGCCAGCAGCGGACTAGCGGGAGAGGACGAGCAGTACTTC. It is translated as CASSGLAGEDEQYF. The chain joins TRBV6-5 to TRBJ2-7; 13 nucleotides line up with TRBD2. The germline gives CDR1 MNHEY, CDR2 SVGAGI. V dropped 6 bases and J dropped 5; count of bases not matched to a gene: 4. This CDR3 is built from 14 residues.

The chain recombines TRBV5-6 with TRBJ2-7; D is unresolved. Germline assignment: CDR1 SGHDT and CDR2 YYEEEE. The CDR3 is 14 amino acids. The germline V and J ends were trimmed by 4 bases and 2 bases, with 13 bases remaining between them. In DNA, the CDR3 is TGTGCCAGCAGCGAAGTCGGGTCTCCCTACGAGCAGTACTTC. Its protein product is CASSEVGSPYEQYF. Filled out from reference TRBV5-6 and TRBJ2-7, the complete variable domain reads DAGVTQSPTHLIKTRGQQVTLRCSPKSGHDTVSWYQQALGQGPQFIFQYYEEEERQRGNFPDRFSGHQFPNYSSELNVNALLLGDSALYLCASSEVGSPYEQYFGPGTRLTVT.

The table lists this clone with a count of one. V gene TRBV28 combines with J gene TRBJ1-5; D not resolved. The germline CDR1 and CDR2 sequences are MDHEN and SYDVKM. This CDR3 is 12 amino acids long. Trimming left V 5 bases short and J 5 bases short, with 7 bases between. CDR3 in DNA: TGTGCCAGCAGTACCGAGGATCAGCCCCAGCATTTT. It codes for CASSTEDQPQHF. The variable domain in full, with the rest retrieved from reference TRBV28 and TRBJ1-5, is DVKVTQSSRYLVKRTGEKVFLECVQDMDHENMFWYRQDPGLGLRLIYFSYDVKMKEKGDIPEGYSVSREKKERFSLILESASTNQTSMYLCASSTEDQPQHFGDGTRLSIL.

This clone was counted a single time. The chain uses TRBV5-4 and TRBJ2-1; 8 positions agree with TRBD1. The CDR3 is made up of 16 amino acids. The trim removed 4 bases at V and 8 bases at J, leaving 14 bases unmatched. The V gene's germline CDR1 is SGHNT and CDR2 YYREEE (reference sequence). The DNA of the CDR3 is TGTGCCAGCAGCCAAGGCGACAGGGGTTTTTATGATGAGCAGTTCTTC. Amino acid sequence: CASSQGDRGFYDEQFF.

V is TRBV29-1 and J is TRBJ1-1; TRBD1 is a possible D gene (5 bases). Per germline, CDR1 SQVTM and CDR2 ANQGSEA. Trimming took 6 bases from V and 8 from J, leaving 10 bases between them. The CDR3 extends over 10 amino acids. In DNA, the CDR3 is TGCAGCGTCCCGCGGGGGGAAGCTTTCTTT. This codes for CSVPRGEAFF.

The J gene is TRBJ1-4, the V gene TRBV10-3; 8 nucleotides agree with TRBD1. This CDR3 is built from 15 residues. After removal of 5 bases from V and 5 bases from J, the junction contained 7 bases not matched to a gene. Germline CDR1 and CDR2: ENHRY and SYGVKD. The CDR3 coding sequence is TGTGCCATCAGTACCTCCAGGGGGCCAAATGAAAAACTGTTTTTT. As protein: CAISTSRGPNEKLFF.

This chain links TRBV28 with TRBJ2-3; tentatively, D is TRBD2 (6 bases). The germline gives CDR1 MDHEN, CDR2 SYDVKM. The CDR3 length is 17 residues. Trimming took 2 bases from V and 0 from J, leaving 15 bases between them. CDR3 region: CASSLGESGPSTDTQYF. The CDR3 region has the DNA TGTGCCAGCAGTTTAGGGGAAAGCGGGCCGAGCACAGATACGCAGTATTTT.